The TCR beta chain described here comes from a study of vaccination and CD4 T cells after COVID-19. For this clonotype: The target antigen is unknown.

The CDR3 is 13 amino acids. With 5 bases removed from V and 4 bases from J, the gap between germline ends came to 9 bases. Germline V gene lookup returns CDR1 SGHTA and CDR2 FQGNSA. General study findings and limits: A median of around 90% of reactive clones, in convalescent patients, became evident only post-vaccination.

Treatment here: approximately 9-day PBMC culture with coronavirus spike peptide pools or control peptides (ViraFEST assay). Following expansion of antigen-specific T cells with peptide pools, ViraFEST then sequenced TCRs. Scientists ran DNA taken from cultured CD4+ T cells through the Oncomine TCR Beta short-read assay for sequencing. From the PCR reads, TCRdb called clonotypes with MiXCR, one entry per CDR3 protein. Among 20,000 to 25,000 distinct CDR3 sequences listed, 65% to 70% were seen once. The TCR was taken from a human donor who had recovered from COVID-19. The specimen was CD4+ T cells from blood, cultured in vitro. The V and J genes are TRBV7-2 and TRBJ2-1; D is unresolved. The CDR3: CASSLSWYNEQFF. The CDR3 DNA is TGTGCCAGCAGCCTAAGCTGGTACAATGAGCAGTTCTTC.